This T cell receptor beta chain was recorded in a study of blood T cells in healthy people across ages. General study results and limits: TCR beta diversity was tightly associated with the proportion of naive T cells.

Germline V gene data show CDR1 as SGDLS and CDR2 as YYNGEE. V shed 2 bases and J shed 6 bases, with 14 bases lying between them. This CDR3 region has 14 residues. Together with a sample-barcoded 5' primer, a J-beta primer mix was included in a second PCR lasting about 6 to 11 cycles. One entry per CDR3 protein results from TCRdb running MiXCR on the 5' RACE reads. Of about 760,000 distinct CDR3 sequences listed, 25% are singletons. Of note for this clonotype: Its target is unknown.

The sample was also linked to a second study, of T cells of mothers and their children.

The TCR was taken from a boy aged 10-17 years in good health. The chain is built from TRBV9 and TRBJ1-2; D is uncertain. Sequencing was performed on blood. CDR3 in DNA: TGTGCCAGCAGCGTGCGGGCGGCGGTTCATGGCTACACCTTC. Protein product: CASSVRAAVHGYTF.